This T cell receptor (beta chain) was obtained from a study of a mutant IDH1 vaccine in newly diagnosed glioma. About the study: Once 4-6 weeks had passed after radiotherapy alone, vaccination started, or it started with temozolomide cycles.

Germline V gives CDR1 MGHDK, CDR2 SYGVNS. The CDR3 totals 14 residues. Trimming took off 8 bases at V and 9 bases at J, with 17 bases between the two ends. This table comes from immunoSEQ multiplex PCR, and its TCRdb copy is limited to in-frame clones, with some not included. The data show more than 40,000 clones, over 75% seen once. Concerning this clone: Antigen: not known.

The time point is: week 5, during vaccination. Each dose of the vaccine consisted of 300 ug of mutant IDH1 20-mer peptide, with topical imiquimod. This TCR was sampled from a woman aged 40-49 years with glioma. The input for sequencing was PBMCs, taken from a glioma patient whose treatment included an IDH1 peptide vaccine. The rearrangement uses TRBV25-1 and TRBJ1-6, with D perhaps TRBD1 (5 bases). The chain's CDR3 is CASVRGGEGSPLHF. The CDR3 DNA reads TGTGCCAGCGTTCGCGGGGGGGAAGGTTCACCCCTCCACTTT.